A selection of T cell receptor beta chains follows, all from one sample in a study of B cell selection in AIRE deficiency. Profiling relied on immunoSEQ multiplex PCR, and the TCRdb table lists in-frame clones only, not all of them. The data hold about 27,000 clones, with over 95% observed a single time. What was sequenced was CD4+CD127+ conventional T cells sorted from PBMCs. These receptor sequences come from a human donor in good health. Each CDR3 is given with its conserved first and last residue. Fields, in order: J gene, clone size, D gene, V gene, CDR3 DNA, CDR3 protein. The D gene is left open where the match is weak. Rows give clone size only sometimes, using once, few, many, or a class for an expanded clone.

J: TRBJ1-4; size: NA; D: NA; V: TRBV5-1; DNA: TGCGCCAGCAGCTCCCGAGGCACCCCTACAGGCGAAAAACTGTTTTTT; CDR3: CASSSRGTPTGEKLFF
J: TRBJ2-5; size: NA; D: TRBD2; V: TRBV7-9; DNA: TGTGCCAGCAGCCCCGGTAGCGGGAGGGCAAATAACCAAGAGACCCAGTACTTC; CDR3: CASSPGSGRANNQETQYF
J: TRBJ1-2; size: NA; D: NA; V: TRBV5-1; DNA: TGCGCCAGCAGCTTGGAGGGAGCGGGGGGCTACACCTTC; CDR3: CASSLEGAGGYTF
J: TRBJ1-1; size: NA; D: NA; V: TRBV6-4; DNA: TGTGCCAGCAGTGAGTCGTACAAAGCGATGAACACTGAAGCTTTCTTT; CDR3: CASSESYKAMNTEAFF
J: TRBJ1-2; size: NA; D: NA; V: TRBV18; DNA: TGTGCCAGCTCACCATTTCAGGGAAATATAAACTATGGCTACACCTTC; CDR3: CASSPFQGNINYGYTF
J: TRBJ1-1; size: once; D: TRBD1; V: TRBV6-5; DNA: TGTGCCAGCAGTTACTCGTTACAGGGGCGGGGGTCTGAAGCTTTCTTT; CDR3: CASSYSLQGRGSEAFF
J: TRBJ2-1; size: NA; D: TRBD2; V: TRBV18; DNA: TGTGCCAGCTCATCCAGGGAGGGCTCCTACAATGAGCAGTTCTTC; CDR3: CASSSREGSYNEQFF
J: TRBJ2-3; size: NA; D: NA; V: TRBV29-1; DNA: TGCAGCGTTGACAGTCCCCAGGGCACAGATACGCAGTATTTT; CDR3: CSVDSPQGTDTQYF
J: TRBJ2-5; size: NA; D: TRBD2; V: TRBV7-3; DNA: TGTGCCAGCAGCTTCCCCGGACTAGCGGGAGGAGGGACCCAGTACTTC; CDR3: CASSFPGLAGGGTQYF
J: TRBJ1-2; size: NA; D: NA; V: TRBV6-1; DNA: TGTGCCAGCAGTGACTGGACCTATGGCTACACCTTC; CDR3: CASSDWTYGYTF
J: TRBJ2-3; size: once; D: TRBD1; V: TRBV2; DNA: TGTGCCAGCAGGGGACAGCTGCTTAGCACAGATACGCAGTATTTT; CDR3: CASRGQLLSTDTQYF
J: TRBJ2-7; size: NA; D: TRBD2; V: TRBV7-2; DNA: TGTGCCAGCAGCTTCGGAGCGGGGAGCCCCTACGAGCAGTACTTC; CDR3: CASSFGAGSPYEQYF
J: TRBJ2-3; size: NA; D: NA; V: TRBV7-9; DNA: TGTGCCAGCAGCGCCCGGACTACGGCAGATACGCAGTATTTT; CDR3: CASSARTTADTQYF
J: TRBJ1-5; size: NA; D: NA; V: TRBV6-1; DNA: TGTGCCAGCAGTGAAGGGTGGCAGATTCAGCCCCAGCATTTT; CDR3: CASSEGWQIQPQHF
J: TRBJ2-1; size: once; D: TRBD2; V: TRBV5-1; DNA: TGCGCCAGCAGCTTGGATGGCGGGGGGACCTACAATGAGCAGTTCTTC; CDR3: CASSLDGGGTYNEQFF
J: TRBJ2-1; size: NA; D: NA; V: TRBV11-3; DNA: TGTGCCAGCAGCTTATCACCCGGGGGTGACAATGAGCAGTTCTTC; CDR3: CASSLSPGGDNEQFF